This T cell receptor (beta chain) was identified in a study of CD8 T cells in Susac syndrome. Whole-study results and caveats: Individuals included in the TCR sequencing and HLA analysis were acknowledged by the study to be relatively few in number.

Included as multiple sclerosis controls were treatment-naive patients who had stable or active relapsing-remitting disease. TEMRA cells were FACS-enriched and CD8+ and CD4+ T cells negatively isolated. Per the germline V gene, CDR1 is SGHTS and CDR2 is YDEGEE. V lost 5 bases, J lost 3 bases, and 11 bases lay in between. This CDR3 contains 14 residues. Random hexamers served to reverse transcribe about 0.45 to 1 ug RNA. An immunoSEQ multiplex PCR generated amplified TCR beta CDR3 products spanning 54 Vbeta and 13 Jbeta. Using its own MiXCR run on the immunoSEQ multiplex PCR reads, TCRdb lists one record per CDR3 protein. The profile shows 150,000 to 200,000 distinct CDR3 sequences, 85% to 95% of them singletons. In regard to this clonotype: No antigen is known for it.

Sequencing used CD4+ T cells from PBMCs. The origin of this receptor is a human donor with multiple sclerosis. The chain links TRBV5-8 to TRBJ1-4; TRBD1 is a possible D gene (5 bases). CDR3 sequence: CASRFRVSNEKLFF. The CDR3 DNA reads as TGTGCCAGCAGGTTCAGGGTTTCTAATGAAAAACTGTTTTTT.